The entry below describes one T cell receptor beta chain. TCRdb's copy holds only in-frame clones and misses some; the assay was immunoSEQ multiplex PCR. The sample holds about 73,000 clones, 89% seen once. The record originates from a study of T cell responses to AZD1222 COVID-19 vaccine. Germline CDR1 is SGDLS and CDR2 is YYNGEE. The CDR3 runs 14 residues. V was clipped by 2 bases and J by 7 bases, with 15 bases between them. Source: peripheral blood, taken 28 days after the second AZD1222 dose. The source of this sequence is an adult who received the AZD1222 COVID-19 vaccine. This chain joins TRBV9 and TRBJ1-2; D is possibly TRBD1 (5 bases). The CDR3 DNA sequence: TGTGCCAGCAGCGTCGGGGGGTATGTAGGTGGCTACACCTTC. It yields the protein CASSVGGYVGGYTF. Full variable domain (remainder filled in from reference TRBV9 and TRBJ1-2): DSGVTQTPKHLITATGQRVTLRCSPRSGDLSVYWYQQSLDQGLQFLIQYYNGEERAKGNILERFSAQQFPDLHSELNLSSLELGDSALYFCASSVGGYVGGYTFGSGTRLTVV.